This T cell receptor beta chain was sequenced in a study of cytotoxic CD8 clonotypes in ibrutinib-treated CLL. Study-level background: After treatment lasting a median roughly 12 months, range 6 to 36, response samples were collected.

TCRdb's copy holds only in-frame clones and misses some; the assay was immunoSEQ multiplex PCR. The sample records approximately 100,000 clones, around 80% being singletons. The ends were cut back, 3 bases at V and 7 bases at J, with 16 bases in the middle. The CDR3 runs to 15 residues. Germline assignment: CDR1 KGHSH and CDR2 LQKENI. Sequenced here: PBMCs, sampled after 12 months of ibrutinib treatment. This clonotype originated in a human donor with chronic lymphocytic leukemia. The V gene is TRBV18, the J gene TRBJ2-1; D is uncertain. The CDR3 reads CASSPDLTLGNEQFF. The CDR3 bases are TGTGCCAGCTCACCTGACCTCACCCTGGGGAATGAGCAGTTCTTC.